The 3 T cell receptor beta chains in this list originate from one sample, sequenced in a study of cytomegalovirus exposure and HLA in healthy donors. Primers included in the PCR were 60 Vbeta and 13 Jbeta primers. TCRdb keeps only in-frame clones here, not all; method: immunoSEQ multiplex PCR. The repertoire holds approximately 69,000 clones, with around 74% as singletons. The sequenced material came from PBMCs. Receptors were obtained from a woman aged 25-40 years in good health and CMV-seropositive.

The chain couples TRBV4-3 to TRBJ2-5, with a weak D call TRBD1 (6 bases). The V gene lost 0 bases and the J gene lost 4 bases, with 12 bases spanning the gap. The germline gives CDR1 LGHNA, CDR2 YSLEER. The length of the CDR3 is 15 residues. CDR3 sequence: CASSQDPGVGETQYF. The CDR3 bases are TGCGCCAGCAGCCAAGATCCAGGGGTAGGAGAGACCCAGTACTTC.

V is TRBV15 and J is TRBJ1-5, with a weak D call TRBD1 (5 bases). Deletions cut 4 bases from V and 7 bases from J, with 11 bases between. CDR3 length: 13 residues. Germline CDR1 LNHNV, CDR2 YYDKDF (reference sequence). CDR3 in amino acids: CATSTQGGQPQHF. DNA for the CDR3: TGTGCCACCAGCACCCAGGGCGGACAGCCCCAGCATTTT.

The rearrangement uses TRBV11-2 and TRBJ1-1; 7 nucleotides align to TRBD1. Per germline, CDR1 SGHAT and CDR2 FQNNGV. J was trimmed by 1 base and V by 4 bases; bases with no gene match: 3. This CDR3 is built from 14 residues. The CDR3 region is CASSSGGKNTEAFF. The CDR3 DNA sequence: TGTGCCAGCAGCTCAGGGGGTAAGAACACTGAAGCTTTCTTT.